Listed below are T cell receptor beta chains from one sample, sequenced in a study of shared clonotypes between healthy human individuals. Assay: immunoSEQ multiplex PCR; the TCRdb copy retains only in-frame clones and omits some. The sample has a few million clones, approximately 95% seen once. Sequencing used naive CD4+ T cells from PBMCs. All receptors derive from a man in his late teens or twenties in good health. Some clones in this sample may be carry-over from other donors' samples. Each CDR3 is given with its conserved first and last residue. A D gene is named only where the DNA matches it firmly. Some rows have no size entry. The others give once, few or many, or a class for an expanded clone.

abundance: .
j_gene: TRBJ2-2
v_gene: TRBV28
d_gene: .
CDR3aa: CASSLGTNTGELFF
CDR3nt: TGTGCCAGCAGTTTAGGCACGAACACCGGGGAGCTGTTTTTT

abundance: .
j_gene: TRBJ1-4
v_gene: TRBV4-3
d_gene: .
CDR3aa: CASSQDLIYGANEKLFF
CDR3nt: TGCGCCAGCAGCCAAGATCTCATTTATGGGGCTAATGAAAAACTGTTTTTT

abundance: once
j_gene: TRBJ2-1
v_gene: TRBV7-9
d_gene: .
CDR3aa: CASSLPNRFDNEQFF
CDR3nt: TGTGCCAGCAGCCTTCCCAATAGGTTCGACAATGAGCAGTTCTTC

abundance: .
j_gene: TRBJ2-2
v_gene: TRBV6-4
d_gene: TRBD2
CDR3aa: CASSRTSGNTGELFF
CDR3nt: TGTGCCAGCAGTAGGACTAGCGGAAACACCGGGGAGCTGTTTTTT

abundance: .
j_gene: TRBJ1-6
v_gene: TRBV6-5
d_gene: .
CDR3aa: CASSRLIGGNSPLHF
CDR3nt: TGTGCCAGCAGCCGACTTATTGGGGGTAATTCACCCCTCCACTTT

abundance: .
j_gene: TRBJ2-1
v_gene: TRBV27
d_gene: TRBD2
CDR3aa: CASSFGAGGRPEQFF
CDR3nt: TGTGCCAGCAGTTTTGGGGCGGGAGGGCGTCCTGAGCAGTTCTTC

abundance: .
j_gene: TRBJ1-1
v_gene: TRBV9
d_gene: TRBD1
CDR3aa: CASSPGQGAPEAFF
CDR3nt: TGTGCCAGCAGCCCGGGACAGGGGGCGCCCGAAGCTTTCTTT

abundance: .
j_gene: TRBJ2-1
v_gene: TRBV6-1
d_gene: TRBD2
CDR3aa: CASRGTSGYNEQFF
CDR3nt: TGTGCCAGCAGAGGGACTAGCGGGTACAATGAGCAGTTCTTC

abundance: few
j_gene: TRBJ1-5
v_gene: TRBV4-2
d_gene: .
CDR3aa: CASSQDTAANQPQHF
CDR3nt: TGTGCCAGCAGCCAAGATACGGCAGCAAATCAGCCCCAGCATTTT

abundance: .
j_gene: TRBJ2-3
v_gene: TRBV5-6
d_gene: TRBD2
CDR3aa: CASSPLGTRGTDTQYF
CDR3nt: TGTGCCAGCAGCCCCCTCGGGACTAGGGGGACGGATACGCAGTATTTT

abundance: .
j_gene: TRBJ2-5
v_gene: TRBV7-9
d_gene: .
CDR3aa: CASSSRGGPGTQYF
CDR3nt: TGTGCCAGCAGTTCCCGAGGGGGACCCGGGACCCAGTACTTC

abundance: .
j_gene: TRBJ2-7
v_gene: TRBV9
d_gene: .
CDR3aa: CASSEHPAQGNEQYF
CDR3nt: TGTGCCAGCAGCGAACACCCCGCTCAGGGTAACGAGCAGTACTTC

abundance: .
j_gene: TRBJ2-1
v_gene: TRBV10-3
d_gene: TRBD2
CDR3aa: CAISPSPGLAYNEQFF
CDR3nt: TGTGCCATCAGTCCATCCCCGGGACTAGCATACAATGAGCAGTTCTTC

abundance: .
j_gene: TRBJ2-1
v_gene: TRBV6-6
d_gene: .
CDR3aa: CASSLADLNYNEQFF
CDR3nt: TGTGCCAGCAGTTTAGCGGACCTAAACTACAATGAGCAGTTCTTC

abundance: .
j_gene: TRBJ2-1
v_gene: TRBV19
d_gene: TRBD1
CDR3aa: CASSIRPPDRYQFF
CDR3nt: TGTGCCAGTAGTATCAGACCCCCGGACAGGTATCAGTTCTTC

abundance: .
j_gene: TRBJ2-7
v_gene: TRBV6-6
d_gene: .
CDR3aa: CASSMTVFGYEQYF
CDR3nt: TGTGCCAGCAGTATGACTGTCTTCGGGTACGAGCAGTACTTC

abundance: .
j_gene: TRBJ1-5
v_gene: TRBV28
d_gene: .
CDR3aa: CASSLQIGPQHF
CDR3nt: TGTGCCAGCAGCCTCCAAATAGGGCCCCAGCATTTT

abundance: .
j_gene: TRBJ1-4
v_gene: TRBV5-1
d_gene: TRBD1
CDR3aa: CASGNTQGANEKLFF
CDR3nt: TGCGCCAGCGGGAACACACAGGGGGCGAACGAAAAACTGTTTTTT

abundance: once
j_gene: TRBJ1-2
v_gene: TRBV7-2
d_gene: .
CDR3aa: CASTPDQAAGYGYTF
CDR3nt: TGTGCCAGCACCCCGGACCAGGCGGCGGGCTATGGCTACACCTTC

abundance: .
j_gene: TRBJ1-3
v_gene: TRBV28
d_gene: TRBD1
CDR3aa: CASSFSRRGPGNTIYF
CDR3nt: TGTGCCAGCAGTTTCTCGCGCAGGGGGCCTGGAAACACCATATATTTT